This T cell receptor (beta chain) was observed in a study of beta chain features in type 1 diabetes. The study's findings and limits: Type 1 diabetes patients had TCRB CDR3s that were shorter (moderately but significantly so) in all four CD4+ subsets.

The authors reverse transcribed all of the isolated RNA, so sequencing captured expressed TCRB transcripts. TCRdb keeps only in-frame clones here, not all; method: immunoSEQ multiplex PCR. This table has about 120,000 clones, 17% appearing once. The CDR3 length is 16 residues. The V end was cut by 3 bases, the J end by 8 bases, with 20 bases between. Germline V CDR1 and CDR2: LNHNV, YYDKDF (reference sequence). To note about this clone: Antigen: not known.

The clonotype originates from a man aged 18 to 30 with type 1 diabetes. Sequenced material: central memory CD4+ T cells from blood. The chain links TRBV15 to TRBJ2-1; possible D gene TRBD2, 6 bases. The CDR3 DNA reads TGTGCCACCAGCAGGGGAAACGGGGGTTTGAACGATGAGCAGTTCTTC. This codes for CATSRGNGGLNDEQFF.